The 21 T cell receptor beta chains given below trace back to one sample, sequenced in a study of CD8 T cells in ankylosing spondylitis. General study findings and limits: Ankylosing spondylitis blood appeared to be characterized by a TCR beta motif of roughly eight highly homologous variants.

Using its own MiXCR run on the 5' RACE reads, TCRdb lists one record per CDR3 protein. Among roughly 440,000 distinct CDR3 sequences, 17% were seen once, and the ten largest hold 1%. Their specific antigens are unknown. Sequenced input: blood, either unsorted or a sorted T cell fraction (not recorded which). These receptors were taken from a male donor with ankylosing spondylitis.

The J gene is TRBJ1-5, the V gene TRBV28; 7 nucleotides match TRBD1. Germline trimming cut 4 bases from V and 4 bases from J; bases unmatched to any gene: 7. Germline V gene data show CDR1 as MDHEN and CDR2 as SYDVKM. This CDR3 comprises 15 residues. In DNA form, the CDR3 reads TGTGCCAGCAGTTCACCGGGACAGCTTAATCAGCCCCAGCATTTT. It translates to CASSSPGQLNQPQHF.

This clonotype turned up a few times. This chain links TRBV7-7 with TRBJ2-1; 7 nucleotides match TRBD2. This CDR3 has 13 residues. Per the germline V gene, CDR1 is SSHAT and CDR2 is FNYEAQ (reference sequence). Trimming removed 5 bases from V and 9 bases from J; junction bases left unmatched: 7. The CDR3 loop is CASSETSVGEQFF. The CDR3 DNA reads TGTGCCAGCAGCGAAACTAGCGTCGGTGAGCAGTTCTTC.

This clonotype was counted at least ten times. This chain uses TRBV12-3 or TRBV12-4 with TRBJ2-2; D call uncertain. V was pared by 7 bases and J by 1 base, with 13 bases between. The CDR3 covers 15 residues. The CDR3 DNA reads as TGTGCCAGCACCCGCTACGAGATGAACACCGGGGAGCTGTTTTTT. This sequence encodes CASTRYEMNTGELFF.

This clonotype has only one observation. The gene calls are TRBV6-1 and TRBJ1-5; D is unclear. CDR3 size: 11 residues. The germline V gene has CDR1 MNHNS and CDR2 SASEGT. Trimming removed 8 bases at V and 5 bases at J, with 7 bases between. The CDR3 loop reads CASGNHQPQHF. For the CDR3, the DNA is TGTGCCAGCGGGAACCATCAGCCCCAGCATTTT.

This clonotype was picked up many times. V gene TRBV10-3 combines with J gene TRBJ1-1; TRBD1 is a possible D gene (6 bases). V was trimmed by 3 bases and J by 1 base, leaving 12 bases between them. There are 15 residues in the CDR3. CDR1 and CDR2 (germline): ENHRY, SYGVKD. For the CDR3, the DNA is TGTGCCATCAGTGAATCGACAGGACAGAACACTGAAGCTTTCTTT. It codes for CAISESTGQNTEAFF.

This clonotype came up a few times. This sequence joins TRBV11-1 and TRBJ2-7; 10 bases match TRBD1. The germline V gene has CDR1 SGHAT and CDR2 FQDESV (reference sequence). The CDR3 contains 17 residues. The V segment lost 5 bases and the J segment 3 bases; nucleotides outside the gene matches: 13. CDR3 sequence: CASSHRDRGLGFYEQYF. CDR3 nucleotides: TGTGCCAGCAGCCACCGGGACAGGGGCTTGGGATTCTACGAGCAGTACTTC. The full variable domain, with the rest looked up from reference TRBV11-1 and TRBJ2-7, is EAEVAQSPRYKITEKSQAVAFWCDPISGHATLYWYRQILGQGPELLVQFQDESVVDDSQLPKDRFSAERLKGVDSTLKIQPAELGDSAMYLCASSHRDRGLGFYEQYFGPGTRLTVT.

The V call is TRBV7-8, the J call TRBJ1-2, with D possibly matching TRBD1 (5 bases). V gave up 5 bases and J gave up 6 bases, with 13 bases separating them. The germline V gene has CDR1 SGHVS and CDR2 FQNEAQ. This CDR3 spans 13 amino acids. The CDR3 DNA follows: TGTGCCAGCAGCCGACAGCCCCGGGATGGCTACACCTTC. This codes for CASSRQPRDGYTF.

This clonotype was found a few times. The V call is TRBV12-3 or TRBV12-4, the J call TRBJ2-5; maybe TRBD1 (9 bases). The CDR3 consists of 23 residues. The V and J ends lost 3 bases and 2 bases respectively, with 37 bases between them. In nucleotides, the CDR3 is TGTGCCAGCAGTTTCATACCACCGGGACAGGGTTTGGGGGGCGGGGGGACACAAGAGACCCAGTACTTC. This gives the protein CASSFIPPGQGLGGGGTQETQYF.

This clonotype was found many times. The CDR3 is CASSLGYEKVGEQFF. CDR3 DNA: TGCGCCAGCAGCTTGGGCTACGAGAAGGTTGGTGAGCAGTTCTTC. The J gene is TRBJ2-1, the V gene TRBV5-1, with D unresolved. The germline CDR1 and CDR2 sequences are SGHRS and YFSETQ. Trimming took off 0 bases at V and 9 bases at J, with 16 bases between the two ends. The CDR3 runs to 15 residues.

The V gene is TRBV9, the J gene TRBJ2-7; 9 bases match TRBD2. After removal of 0 bases from V and 2 bases from J, the junction contained 3 bases not matched to a gene. Germline CDR1 is SGDLS and CDR2 is YYNGEE. This CDR3 contains 15 residues. The CDR3 DNA reads as TGTGCCAGCAGCGTAGCGGCTAGCGGGGCCTACGAGCAGTACTTC. Amino acid sequence: CASSVAASGAYEQYF.

This chain connects TRBV7-8 to TRBJ2-2, with D unresolved. The ends were cut back, 2 bases at V and 2 bases at J, with 6 bases in the middle. The germline V gene encodes CDR1 SGHVS and CDR2 FQNEAQ. The CDR3 has 14 amino acids. The chain's CDR3 is CASSLPVNTGELFF. The CDR3 DNA reads as TGTGCCAGCAGCTTACCCGTTAACACCGGGGAGCTGTTTTTT.

The table lists this clonotype with a few counts. The CDR3 protein is CASGRGDTYNEQFF. The CDR3 DNA reads TGTGCCAGCGGACGCGGGGACACCTACAATGAGCAGTTCTTC. The rearrangement joins TRBV4-2 to TRBJ2-1, with D perhaps TRBD1 or TRBD2 (6 bases each). V was shortened by 8 bases and J by 2 bases, with 13 bases between the two germline ends. Germline-derived CDR1 and CDR2 are LGHNA and YNFKEQ. The CDR3 extends over 14 amino acids.

This clonotype was recorded many times. The V gene is TRBV6-1, the J gene TRBJ2-1, with 12 nucleotides matching TRBD2. Losses at the gene ends were 7 bases for V and 6 bases for J; bases not matched to a gene: 7. The CDR3 is 15 amino acids. CDR1 is MNHNS, CDR2 SASEGT, per germline. This CDR3 reads CASNRLAGEGNEQFF. CDR3 coding DNA: TGTGCCAGCAACCGACTAGCGGGAGAGGGCAATGAGCAGTTCTTC.

This clonotype was counted at least ten times. The chain employs TRBV12-3 or TRBV12-4 and TRBJ2-7, with D hard to call. Deletions cut 1 base from V and 7 bases from J, with 11 bases between. The CDR3 extends over 13 amino acids. CDR3 sequence reads: CASSLDGSGEQYF. DNA for the CDR3: TGTGCCAGCAGTTTAGACGGATCCGGGGAGCAGTACTTC.

The sample holds a few counts of this clonotype. CDR3 protein: CASNMRVGTDTQYF. The CDR3 coding sequence is TGTGCCAGCAATATGAGGGTCGGCACAGATACGCAGTATTTT. J is TRBJ2-3 and V is TRBV2; TRBD2 is a possible D gene (5 bases). V was clipped by 7 bases and J by 1 base, with 12 bases between them. Germline V lookup: CDR1 SNHLY, CDR2 FYNNEI. This CDR3 spans 14 amino acids.

This rearrangement joins TRBV2 to TRBJ2-3; 9 nucleotides match TRBD1. CDR1 is SNHLY and CDR2 is FYNNEI in the germline V gene. CDR3 size: 14 residues. The V segment lost 7 bases and the J segment 5 bases; nucleotides outside the gene matches: 7. The CDR3: CASITRQGGDTQYF. The DNA for the CDR3 is TGTGCCAGCATTACTCGACAGGGGGGAGATACGCAGTATTTT.

The chain links TRBV20-1 to TRBJ2-3, with 9 nucleotides matching TRBD2. From germline, CDR1 is DFQATT and CDR2 SNEGSKA (reference sequence). This CDR3 spans 14 amino acids. The junction had 7 bases not matched to a gene; V was cut back by 6 bases and J by 3 bases. CDR3 DNA: TGCAGTGCCAGGGGACTAGCAGTGACAGATACGCAGTATTTT. The encoded protein is CSARGLAVTDTQYF.

The chain has TRBV29-1 and TRBJ2-1; unclear D gene. Germline assignment: CDR1 SQVTM and CDR2 ANQGSEA. The CDR3 runs to 13 residues. V lost 4 bases and J lost 8, with 15 bases in between. Here the CDR3 DNA reads TGCAGCGTTGTGTCCATCTTTAAGGATGAGCAGTTCTTC. It yields the protein CSVVSIFKDEQFF.

The rearrangement links TRBV29-1 to TRBJ1-1; D gene ambiguous. The V gene's germline CDR1 is SQVTM and CDR2 ANQGSEA. The CDR3 spans 12 residues. V shed 3 bases and J shed 0 bases, with 5 bases lying between them. This CDR3 is CSVERVNTEAFF. CDR3 nucleotides: TGCAGCGTTGAGCGAGTGAACACTGAAGCTTTCTTT.

V gene TRBV24-1 combines with J gene TRBJ1-4; possible D gene TRBD1, 5 bases. V gave up 5 bases and J gave up 5 bases, with 11 bases separating them. The CDR3 is 14 amino acids. The V gene's germline CDR1 is KGHDR and CDR2 SFDVKD. The CDR3 sequence is CATSGGLKNEKLFF. As DNA, the CDR3 is TGTGCCACCAGTGGGGGACTGAAGAATGAAAAACTGTTTTTT.

CDR3: CASSQERGTDQPQHF. CDR3 DNA: TGTGCCAGCAGCCAAGAAAGGGGAACGGATCAGCCCCAGCATTTT. V gene TRBV4-2 combines with J gene TRBJ1-5, with TRBD1 as a possible D gene (5 bases). CDR3 size: 15 residues. Per germline, CDR1 LGHNA and CDR2 YNFKEQ. V lost 0 bases to trimming and J lost 5 bases, with 11 bases between them.